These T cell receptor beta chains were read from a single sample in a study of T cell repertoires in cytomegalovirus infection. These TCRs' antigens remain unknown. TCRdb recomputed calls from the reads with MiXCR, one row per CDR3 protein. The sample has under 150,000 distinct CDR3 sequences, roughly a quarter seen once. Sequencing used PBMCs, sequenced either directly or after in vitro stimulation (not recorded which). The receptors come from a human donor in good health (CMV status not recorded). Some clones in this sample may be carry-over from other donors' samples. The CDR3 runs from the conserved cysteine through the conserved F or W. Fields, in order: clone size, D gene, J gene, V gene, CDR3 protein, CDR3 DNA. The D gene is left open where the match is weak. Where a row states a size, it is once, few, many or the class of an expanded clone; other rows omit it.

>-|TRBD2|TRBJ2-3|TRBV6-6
CASSRVLLAGGIGDAQYF
TGTGCCAGCAGCCGGGTACTGCTAGCGGGAGGGATTGGAGATGCGCAGTATTTT
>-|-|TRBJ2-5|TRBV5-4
CASSLVGRGETQYF
TGTGCCAGCAGCTTGGTAGGGAGAGGGGAGACCCAGTACTTC
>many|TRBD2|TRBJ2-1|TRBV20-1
CSASSGLAGGPKNEQFF
TGCAGTGCTAGTTCGGGACTAGCGGGAGGGCCCAAGAATGAGCAGTTCTTC
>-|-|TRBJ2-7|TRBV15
CATSRDLGFLSYEQYF
TGTGCCACCAGCAGAGATCTGGGGTTCCTGTCCTACGAGCAGTACTTC
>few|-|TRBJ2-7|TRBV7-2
CASSLGVVSGSIEQYF
TGTGCCAGCAGCTTAGGTGTGGTTAGCGGCAGCATAGAGCAGTACTTC
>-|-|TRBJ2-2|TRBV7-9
CASSTGELFF
TGTGCCAGCAGCACCGGGGAGCTGTTTTTT
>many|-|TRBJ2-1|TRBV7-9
CASSSEGSAYNEQFF
TGTGCCAGCAGCTCCGAGGGTAGCGCCTACAATGAGCAGTTCTTC
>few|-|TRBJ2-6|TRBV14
CASKDSGANVLTF
TGTGCCAGCAAAGACTCTGGGGCCAACGTCCTGACTTTC
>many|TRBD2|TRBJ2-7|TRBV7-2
CASSTQGLAGEEQYF
TGTGCCAGCAGCACCCAGGGACTAGCGGGAGAAGAGCAGTACTTC
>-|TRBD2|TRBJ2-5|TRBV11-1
CASSSLGLAPNYF
TGTGCCAGCAGCTCTCTTGGACTAGCCCCTAACTACTTC
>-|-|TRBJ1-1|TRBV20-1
CSARRGSDTEAFF
TGCAGTGCTAGACGGGGCAGTGACACTGAAGCTTTCTTT
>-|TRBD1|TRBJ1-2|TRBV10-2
CASSPGQLSYGYTF
TGCGCCAGCAGTCCGGGACAGCTAAGCTATGGCTACACCTTC
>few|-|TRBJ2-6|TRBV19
CASSIGPGANVLTF
TGTGCCAGTAGTATAGGTCCTGGGGCCAACGTCCTGACTTTC
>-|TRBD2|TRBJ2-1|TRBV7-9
CASSLGGGIYYNEQFF
TGTGCCAGCAGCTTAGGGGGAGGGATCTACTACAATGAGCAGTTCTTC
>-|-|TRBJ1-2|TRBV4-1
CASSQGGGSYGYTF
TGCGCCAGCAGCCAAGGTGGGGGATCCTATGGCTACACCTTC
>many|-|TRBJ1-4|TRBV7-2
CASSLRAASEKLFF
TGTGCCAGCAGCTTAAGGGCCGCTAGTGAAAAACTGTTTTTT
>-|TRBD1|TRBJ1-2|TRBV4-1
CASSQVGQGKGGYTF
TGCGCCAGCAGCCAAGTAGGACAGGGGAAGGGAGGCTACACCTTC
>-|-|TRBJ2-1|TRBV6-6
CASTLGTTRDEQFF
TGTGCCAGCACCTTAGGGACCACCCGGGATGAGCAGTTCTTC
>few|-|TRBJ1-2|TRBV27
CASSLTGSGYGYTF
TGTGCCAGCAGTTTAACAGGGTCCGGCTATGGCTACACCTTC
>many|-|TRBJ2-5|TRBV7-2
CASSLAPSYWETQYF
TGTGCCAGCAGCTTAGCGCCAAGCTATTGGGAGACCCAGTACTTC
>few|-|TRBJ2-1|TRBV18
CASSRLDWDNEQFF
TGTGCCAGCTCACGCCTTGACTGGGACAATGAGCAGTTCTTC
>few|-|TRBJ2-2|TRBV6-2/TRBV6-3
CASSRLGASNTGELFF
TGTGCCAGCAGTCGACTTGGGGCGTCGAACACCGGGGAGCTGTTTTTT
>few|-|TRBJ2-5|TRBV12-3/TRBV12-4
CASTPKTQYF
TGTGCCAGCACCCCCAAGACCCAGTACTTC
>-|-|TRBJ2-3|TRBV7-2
CASSPKASASDTQYF
TGTGCCAGCTCCCCTAAGGCTAGCGCATCAGATACGCAGTATTTT
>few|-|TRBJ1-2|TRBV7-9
CASSSRSGASFGYTF
TGTGCCAGCAGCTCTAGGTCCGGGGCCTCGTTTGGCTACACCTTC
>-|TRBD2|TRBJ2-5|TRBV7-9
CASSLSGYQETQYF
TGTGCCAGCAGCCTTAGCGGGTACCAAGAGACCCAGTACTTC
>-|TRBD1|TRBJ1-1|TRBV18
CASSPFWGQGLREEYRAFF
TGTGCCAGCTCACCATTTTGGGGACAGGGACTGCGAGAGGAGTATCGCGCTTTCTTT
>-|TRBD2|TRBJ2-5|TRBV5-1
CASSLSGKTLQETQYF
TGCGCCAGCAGCTTGAGCGGGAAGACCCTACAAGAGACCCAGTACTTC
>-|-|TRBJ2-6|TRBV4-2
CASSQQGAGANVLTF
TGTGCCAGCAGCCAACAGGGTGCTGGGGCCAACGTCCTGACTTTC
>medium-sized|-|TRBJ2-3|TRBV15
CATSKMTSPITDTQYF
TGTGCCACCAGTAAGATGACTAGTCCGATCACAGATACGCAGTATTTT
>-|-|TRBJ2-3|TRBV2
CASSEVGGGPDTQYF
TGTGCCAGCAGTGAAGTAGGGGGAGGGCCGGATACGCAGTATTTT
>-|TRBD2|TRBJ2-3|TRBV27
CASSPAGGPLTDTQYF
TGTGCCAGCAGCCCAGCGGGAGGGCCTTTGACAGATACGCAGTATTTT
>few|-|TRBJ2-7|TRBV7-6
CASSLSPDYEQYF
TGTGCCAGCAGCTTATCACCGGACTACGAGCAGTACTTC
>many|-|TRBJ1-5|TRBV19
CASSIGYTQPQHF
TGTGCCAGTAGTATAGGTTACACACAGCCCCAGCATTTT
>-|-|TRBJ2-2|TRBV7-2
CASSIPGSGELFF
TGTGCCAGCAGCATCCCAGGTTCCGGGGAGCTGTTTTTT
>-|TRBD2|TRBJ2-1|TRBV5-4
CASSRGGLAVRQFF
TGTGCCAGCAGCCGGGGGGGACTAGCGGTAAGGCAGTTCTTC
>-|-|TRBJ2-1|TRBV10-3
CAISDVVGFEQFF
TGTGCCATCAGTGATGTAGTAGGATTTGAGCAGTTCTTC
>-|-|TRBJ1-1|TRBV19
CASGRVGLGDTEAFF
TGTGCCAGTGGACGCGTCGGGCTTGGGGACACTGAAGCTTTCTTT
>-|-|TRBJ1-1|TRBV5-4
CASSFRPLNTEAFF
TGTGCCAGCAGCTTTAGACCCTTGAACACTGAAGCTTTCTTT
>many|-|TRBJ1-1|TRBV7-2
CASSLQENTEAFF
TGTGCCAGCAGTTTACAGGAGAACACTGAAGCTTTCTTT
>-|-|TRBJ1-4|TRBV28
CASTLDSTNEKLFF
TGTGCCAGCACCCTTGACTCAACTAATGAAAAACTGTTTTTT
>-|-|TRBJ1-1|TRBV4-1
CASSPRTGPIYTEAFF
TGCGCCAGCAGCCCACGAACGGGCCCCATCTACACTGAAGCTTTCTTT
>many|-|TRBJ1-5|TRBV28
CASSFFPRMGDQPQHF
TGTGCCAGCAGTTTTTTCCCCCGCATGGGTGATCAGCCCCAGCATTTT